The 15 T cell receptor beta chains below were found in one sample sequenced in a study of T cells in localized non-small cell lung cancer. Generated by immunoSEQ multiplex PCR, the TCRdb table keeps only in-frame clones and is missing some. Of 30,000 to 45,000 clones in the sample, around 88% were seen once. This specimen was peripheral blood, taken before any cancer treatment. These receptors were taken from a woman between 40 and 69 years old with stage I lung adenocarcinoma.

The genes are TRBV18 and TRBJ1-1, with TRBD1 identical over 8 bases. Trimming cost V 4 bases and J 0 bases; bases outside gene matches: 7. From germline, CDR1 is KGHSH and CDR2 LQKENI. The CDR3 extends over 16 amino acids. The CDR3 nucleotides are TGTGCCAGCTCACTCGGGACAGGTAGTTTGAACACTGAAGCTTTCTTT. Its protein product is CASSLGTGSLNTEAFF. Combining the CDR3 with reference TRBV18 and TRBJ1-1 gives the whole variable domain NAGVMQNPRHLVRRRGQEARLRCSPMKGHSHVYWYRQLPEEGLKFMVYLQKENIIDESGMPKERFSAEFPKEGPSILRIQQVVRGDSAAYFCASSLGTGSLNTEAFFGQGTRLTVV.

V usage is TRBV27 and J usage is TRBJ2-7; D uncertain. The germline CDR1 and CDR2 sequences are MNHEY and SMNVEV (reference sequence). The CDR3 runs 13 residues. Trimming left V 0 bases short and J 3 bases short, with 6 bases between. The CDR3 is CASSLSRFYEQYF. As DNA, the CDR3 is TGTGCCAGCAGTTTATCGCGGTTCTACGAGCAGTACTTC.

The rearrangement joins TRBV6-4 to TRBJ1-2; a possible D gene is TRBD1 (5 bases). This CDR3 contains 16 residues. Germline V gives CDR1 MRHNA, CDR2 SNTAGT. Trimming removed 1 base from V and 2 bases from J, with 14 bases in between. CDR3 in DNA: TGTGCCAGCAGTGACTTTTACAGGAGAGAGAACTATGGCTACACCTTC. Amino acid sequence: CASSDFYRRENYGYTF.

This clone was seen a single time. This chain links TRBV11-1 with TRBJ1-1, with D tentatively TRBD1 (6 bases). Germline CDR1 SGHAT, CDR2 FQDESV (reference sequence). Trimming shortened V by 5 bases and J by 5 bases, and 12 bases separated the two germline ends. The CDR3 has 13 residues. The CDR3 is CASSPHRETEAFF. The DNA for the CDR3 is TGTGCCAGCAGCCCGCACAGGGAAACTGAAGCTTTCTTT.

This chain connects TRBV7-6 to TRBJ1-3, with TRBD1 as a possible D gene (6 bases). Trimming pared 6 bases from V and 0 bases from J, leaving 21 bases between. This CDR3 spans 18 amino acids. Germline loops: CDR1 SGHVS, CDR2 FNYEAQ. The CDR3 DNA follows: TGTGCCAGCAGTCAATCCGCGGGGGGCCCTACCTCTGGAAACACCATATATTTT. This translates into CASSQSAGGPTSGNTIYF.

J is TRBJ2-1 and V is TRBV7-3; 13 bases are a match to TRBD2. The CDR3 is 14 amino acids. Germline-derived CDR1 and CDR2 are SGHTA and FQGTGA. Germline trimming cut 5 bases from V and 9 bases from J; bases unmatched to any gene: 4. The DNA of the CDR3 is TGTGCCAGCAGCCCCCGGACTAGCGGGGGTGAGCAGTTCTTC. Its protein is CASSPRTSGGEQFF. Full variable domain (outside the CDR3, taken from reference TRBV7-3 and TRBJ2-1): GAGVSQTPSNKVTEKGKYVELRCDPISGHTALYWYRQSLGQGPEFLIYFQGTGAADDSGLPNDRFFAVRPEGSVSTLKIQRTERGDSAVYLCASSPRTSGGEQFFGPGTRLTVL.

The J gene is TRBJ2-5, the V gene TRBV11-2; 8 bases are shared with TRBD2. V was pared by 4 bases and J by 5 bases, with 12 bases of the junction left unmatched. Per the germline V gene, CDR1 is SGHAT and CDR2 is FQNNGV. This CDR3 spans 16 amino acids. This CDR3 reads CASSSGLERGWETQYF. CDR3 in DNA: TGTGCCAGCAGCTCGGGACTAGAACGGGGTTGGGAGACCCAGTACTTC.

This rearrangement joins TRBV7-6 to TRBJ1-4, with 7 bases identical to TRBD1. The CDR3 totals 14 residues. V lost 1 base to trimming and J lost 7 bases; unmatched junction nucleotides: 3. In germline, CDR1 is SGHVS, CDR2 FNYEAQ. The CDR3 DNA follows: TGTGCCAGCAGCTTAGAGACAGGGAGTGAAAAACTGTTTTTT. It codes for CASSLETGSEKLFF.

This chain uses TRBV30 with TRBJ1-6, with a weak D call TRBD1 (5 bases). This CDR3 is 15 amino acids long. Deletions cut 1 base from V and 8 bases from J, with 15 bases between. Germline V gene lookup returns CDR1 GTSNPN and CDR2 SVGIG (reference sequence). CDR3 loop: CAWSARGGMDSPLHF. The DNA of the CDR3 is TGTGCCTGGAGTGCCCGGGGGGGTATGGATTCACCCCTCCACTTT.

The chain joins TRBV18 to TRBJ2-7, with 9 nucleotides matching TRBD1. The germline V gene encodes CDR1 KGHSH and CDR2 LQKENI. This CDR3 has 15 amino acids. Trimming took 3 bases from V and 0 from J; bases not matched to a gene: 3. CDR3 amino acids: CASSPPGQGSYEQYF. In nucleotides, the CDR3 is TGTGCCAGCTCACCTCCGGGACAGGGCTCCTACGAGCAGTACTTC.

The CDR3 sequence: CASSVSGANVLTF. The CDR3 nucleotides are TGTGCCAGCAGTGTCTCTGGGGCCAACGTCCTGACTTTC. This rearrangement joins TRBV2 to TRBJ2-6; D remains unclear. The CDR3 loop spans 13 amino acids. V lost 4 bases, J lost 0 bases, and 1 base lay in between. Germline-derived CDR1 and CDR2 are SNHLY and FYNNEI.

The chain uses TRBV4-1 and TRBJ2-7; maybe TRBD2 (7 bases). The CDR3 totals 16 residues. Germline V gene sequence: CDR1 MGHRA, CDR2 YSYEKL. V was cut by 1 base and J by 5 bases, with 18 bases left in between. The CDR3 DNA reads as TGCGCCAGCAGCCAAGTGGGCGGGGGCCCAAAGAACGAGCAGTACTTC. As protein: CASSQVGGGPKNEQYF.

The V and J genes are TRBV4-3 and TRBJ1-6, with a possible D match to TRBD1 (6 bases). The germline gives CDR1 LGHNA, CDR2 YSLEER. The V end lost 2 bases, the J end lost 9 bases, and 20 bases lay between the germline ends. There are 17 residues in the CDR3. For the CDR3, the DNA is TGCGCCAGCAGCCAATCTTCTAGGGGGGGATTGGGTTCACCCCTCCACTTT. Protein sequence: CASSQSSRGGLGSPLHF.

The genes are TRBV27 and TRBJ1-2; 7 bases are shared with TRBD1. Germline lookup yields CDR1 MNHEY and CDR2 SMNVEV (reference sequence). The trim removed 5 bases at V and 2 bases at J, leaving 5 bases unmatched. The CDR3 has 14 residues. The CDR3 DNA reads TGTGCCAGCAGTCTAGGCAGGGGGAACTATGGCTACACCTTC. Encoded protein: CASSLGRGNYGYTF.

The chain is built from TRBV6-1 and TRBJ1-2, with 8 positions matching TRBD1. V shed 9 bases, J shed 7 bases, and the junction held 7 bases outside the gene matches. Germline loops: CDR1 MNHNS, CDR2 SASEGT. The CDR3 has 12 residues. The CDR3 spells CASQDRASGYTF. Written as DNA, the CDR3 is TGTGCCAGTCAGGACAGGGCGAGTGGCTACACCTTC.